What follows describes a single TCR beta chain. Its antigen is unknown. In the same sample, other DNA sequences code for this CDR3. The entry originates in a study of beta chain features in type 1 diabetes. With 4 bases clipped from V and 5 bases from J, the junction kept 3 bases outside the gene matches. The CDR3 length is 12 residues. Looked up from germline, CDR1 is SQVTM and CDR2 is ANQGSEA. Whole-study findings and limits: The similarity of naive, central memory and Treg TCRB repertoires appeared greater among patients than among healthy donors. Type 1 diabetes patients had VDJ junctions that carried fewer insertions and more deletions.

Sorted cells reached over 98% purity in every population. All of the isolated RNA was reverse transcribed, so expressed TCRB transcripts were sequenced. The table came from immunoSEQ multiplex PCR; TCRdb's copy has only in-frame clones and leaves some out. The table lists 240,000 or so clones, around 68% of them singletons. V gene TRBV29-1 combines with J gene TRBJ2-5; 8 bases fit TRBD2. Specimen: naive CD4+ T cells from blood. This clonotype was sampled from a man aged 25 to 45 in good health. This chain's CDR3 is CSVAGGPETQYF. The CDR3 region has the DNA TGCAGCGTTGCGGGGGGGCCGGAGACCCAGTACTTC.